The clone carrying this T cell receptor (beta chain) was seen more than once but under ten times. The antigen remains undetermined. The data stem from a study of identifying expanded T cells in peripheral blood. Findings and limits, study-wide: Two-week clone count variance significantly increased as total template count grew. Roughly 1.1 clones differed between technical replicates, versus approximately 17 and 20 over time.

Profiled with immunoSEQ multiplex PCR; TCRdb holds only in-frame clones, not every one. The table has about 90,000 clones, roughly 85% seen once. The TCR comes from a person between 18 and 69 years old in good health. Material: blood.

CDR3 amino acids: CASSREAAEYGYTF. CDR3 nucleotides: TGTGCCAGCTCACGCGAGGCGGCCGAGTATGGCTACACCTTC. J is TRBJ1-2 and V is TRBV18; D is uncertain. There are 14 residues in the CDR3. Germline CDR1 reads KGHSH; CDR2 reads LQKENI. With 4 bases removed from V and 5 bases from J, the gap between germline ends came to 14 bases.